This T cell receptor (beta chain) originates from a study of blood T cells in healthy people across ages. With regard to this clonotype: No antigen is known for it.

Primers used in a second PCR of roughly 6 to 11 cycles were a sample-barcoded 5' primer and a J-beta primer mix. TCRdb ran MiXCR on the 5' RACE reads and lists one entry per CDR3 protein. This sample has around 710,000 distinct CDR3 sequences, with 40% to 45% found just once. Regarding the study as a whole: Both naive CD4+ cell counts and diversity were greater in long-lived donors than in aged donors.

V shed 5 bases and J 8 bases; nucleotides not matched to a gene: 10. This CDR3 spans 16 amino acids. The sequencing sample was made of blood. The receptor was isolated from a woman aged 55-69 years in good health. The chain is built from TRBV12-3 or TRBV12-4 and TRBJ1-4; 11 positions match TRBD1. CDR3 in DNA: TGTGCCAGCAGTGAGGACAGGGGGCGTTATACCGAAAAACTGTTTTTT. Its translation: CASSEDRGRYTEKLFF.